Listed here are 26 T cell receptor beta chains from one sample, sequenced in a study of control samples from healthy donors and cancer patients. The method was immunoSEQ multiplex PCR; TCRdb's version includes in-frame clones alone and lacks a portion of them. The sample has more than 85,000 clones, 92% seen once. What was sequenced was blood. The receptor set was obtained from a woman between 18 and 30 years old in good health.

This sequence joins TRBV29-1 and TRBJ2-7, with 7 bases identical to TRBD2. The CDR3 consists of 13 residues. Per the germline V gene, CDR1 is SQVTM and CDR2 is ANQGSEA. After removal of 6 bases from V and 0 bases from J, the junction contained 5 bases not matched to a gene. Here the CDR3 DNA reads TGCAGCGTAATGGGAGGGCGCTCCTACGAGCAGTACTTC. Its protein product is CSVMGGRSYEQYF.

The chain employs TRBV28 and TRBJ1-1; TRBD1 matches 9 bases. Germline CDR1 reads MDHEN; CDR2 reads SYDVKM. J gave up 11 bases and V 4 bases, and 5 bases lay outside the gene matches. This CDR3 is 12 amino acids long. As DNA, the CDR3 is TGTGCCAGCAGTTCGGGACAGGGAGGGGCTTTCTTT. Protein: CASSSGQGGAFF.

This chain links TRBV7-9 with TRBJ1-6; 8 nucleotides line up with TRBD1. V shed 5 bases, J shed 12 bases, and the junction held 6 bases outside the gene matches. This CDR3 has 13 residues. Per germline, CDR1 SEHNR and CDR2 FQNEAQ (reference sequence). DNA for the CDR3: TGTGCCAGCAGCCCTAATACAGGGGGACCCCTCCACTTT. It yields the protein CASSPNTGGPLHF.

This chain uses TRBV15 with TRBJ1-5, with a weak D call TRBD1 (6 bases). Germline CDR1 and CDR2: LNHNV and YYDKDF (reference sequence). The CDR3 is 15 amino acids. V was shortened by 0 bases and J by 6 bases, with 12 bases between the two germline ends. The CDR3 reads CATSRDSGVIQPQHF. Written as DNA, the CDR3 is TGTGCCACCAGCAGAGATTCAGGGGTCATTCAGCCCCAGCATTTT.

The J gene is TRBJ2-5, the V gene TRBV3-1 (or the pseudogene TRBV3-2); the D is unclear. The CDR3 is 16 residues long. Germline CDR1 reads LGHDT; CDR2 reads YNNKEL (reference sequence). The V and J ends lost 2 bases and 2 bases respectively, with 15 bases between them. In nucleotides, the CDR3 is TGTGCCAGCAGCCAATCCCTGACTCCCACTCAAGAGACCCAGTACTTC. Its translation is CASSQSLTPTQETQYF.

The rearrangement joins TRBV20-1 to TRBJ1-2; D unclear. The CDR3 has 11 amino acids. The germline CDR1 and CDR2 sequences are DFQATT and SNEGSKA (reference sequence). V lost 0 bases to trimming and J lost 5 bases, with 4 bases between them. In nucleotides, the CDR3 is TGCAGTGCTAGAGACAGTTATGGCTACACCTTC. Amino acid sequence: CSARDSYGYTF.

The chain carries TRBV19 and TRBJ2-3; 8 bases match TRBD1. CDR1 is LNHDA, CDR2 SQIVND, per germline (reference sequence). Germline trimming cut 8 bases from V and 2 bases from J; bases unmatched to any gene: 6. This CDR3 region has 14 residues. As DNA, the CDR3 is TGTGCCAGTCGACAGGGGTCCCACACAGATACGCAGTATTTT. It encodes CASRQGSHTDTQYF. The full variable domain, completed using reference TRBV19 and TRBJ2-3, is DGGITQSPKYLFRKEGQNVTLSCEQNLNHDAMYWYRQDPGQGLRLIYYSQIVNDFQKGDIAEGYSVSREKKESFPLTVTSAQKNPTAFYLCASRQGSHTDTQYFGPGTRLTVL.

The CDR3 sequence: CASSSSEGYEQYF. CDR3 sequence (DNA): TGTGCCAGTAGCTCTAGCGAGGGCTACGAGCAGTACTTC. This chain uses TRBV19 with TRBJ2-7; perhaps TRBD2 as D (6 bases). The CDR3 length is 13 residues. Germline-derived CDR1 and CDR2 are LNHDA and SQIVND (reference sequence). Trimming removed 6 bases at V and 3 bases at J, with 12 bases between.

The chain employs TRBV5-1 and TRBJ2-1; TRBD2 agrees at 10 bases. The CDR3 runs 19 residues. The V and J ends lost 0 bases and 0 bases, in that order; junction bases with no gene match: 9. CDR1 and CDR2 from the germline V gene are SGHRS and YFSETQ. The CDR3 protein is CASSLVGTSVSSSYNEQFF. CDR3 nucleotide sequence: TGCGCCAGCAGCTTGGTGGGGACTAGCGTTTCGAGCTCCTACAATGAGCAGTTCTTC.

This rearrangement joins TRBV29-1 to TRBJ2-7; 11 bases are shared with TRBD2. With 3 bases clipped from V and 5 bases from J, the junction kept 9 bases outside the gene matches. Germline loops: CDR1 SQVTM, CDR2 ANQGSEA. CDR3 length: 15 residues. The CDR3 DNA reads TGCAGCGTTGAGGGAACTAGCGGGAGTACCGACGAGCAGTACTTC. Translated, it gives CSVEGTSGSTDEQYF.

This chain uses TRBV11-3 with TRBJ2-5; 7 bases map to TRBD2. The germline gives CDR1 SGHNT, CDR2 YENEEA. The J segment lost 4 bases and the V segment lost 0 bases, leaving 5 bases of the junction unmatched. The CDR3 has 15 residues. CDR3 residues: CASSLEGGRRETQYF. In DNA form, the CDR3 reads TGTGCCAGCAGCTTAGAGGGAGGGCGGAGAGAGACCCAGTACTTC.

The V gene is TRBV5-1, the J gene TRBJ2-3; TRBD2 matches 10 bases. Germline V gene sequence: CDR1 SGHRS, CDR2 YFSETQ. The CDR3 totals 16 residues. The J segment lost 4 bases and the V segment lost 0 bases, leaving 5 bases of the junction unmatched. CDR3 bases: TGCGCCAGCAGCTTGGAACTAGCGGGAATTTCAGATACGCAGTATTTT. Amino acid sequence: CASSLELAGISDTQYF. The whole variable domain, filled in from reference TRBV5-1 and TRBJ2-3, reads KAGVTQTPRYLIKTRGQQVTLSCSPISGHRSVSWYQQTPGQGLQFLFEYFSETQRNKGNFPGRFSGRQFSNSRSEMNVSTLELGDSALYLCASSLELAGISDTQYFGPGTRLTVL.

The chain joins TRBV6-4 to TRBJ2-3, with 12 bases aligning to TRBD2. V lost 8 bases to trimming and J lost 0 bases; unmatched junction nucleotides: 6. Germline CDR1 is MRHNA and CDR2 is SNTAGT. This CDR3 spans 16 amino acids. The CDR3 spells CASGSLAGGSTDTQYF. CDR3 DNA sequence: TGTGCCAGCGGCAGCCTAGCGGGGGGGAGCACAGATACGCAGTATTTT.

V usage is TRBV6-2 or TRBV6-3 and J usage is TRBJ2-1, with D perhaps assigned TRBD1 or TRBD2 (6 bases each). The V end lost 4 bases, the J end lost 7 bases, and 11 bases lay between the germline ends. The germline V gene has CDR1 MNHEY and CDR2 SVGEGT. The CDR3 is 13 amino acids. CDR3 region: CASSSQGRNEQFF. The CDR3 DNA reads TGTGCCAGCAGTTCCCAGGGGAGGAATGAGCAGTTCTTC.

The chain combines TRBV6-1 with TRBJ1-4, with D possibly TRBD1 on 5 matching bases. The CDR3 is 14 residues long. Germline CDR1 reads MNHNS; CDR2 reads SASEGT. V dropped 3 bases and J dropped 8 bases, with 13 bases sitting between them. The CDR3 DNA reads as TGTGCCAGCAGTGACACAGGTTCTGGGGAAAAACTGTTTTTT. Protein: CASSDTGSGEKLFF.

This chain uses TRBV30 with TRBJ1-5; no firm D call. The CDR3 totals 13 residues. The germline V gene encodes CDR1 GTSNPN and CDR2 SVGIG (reference sequence). The V end was cut by 5 bases, the J end by 0 bases, with 8 bases between. CDR3 DNA: TGTGCCTGGGGACGGTATAGCAATCAGCCCCAGCATTTT. Translating it yields CAWGRYSNQPQHF.

The chain carries TRBV15 and TRBJ2-5, with 7 bases that match TRBD1. After removal of 0 bases from V and 5 bases from J, the junction contained 9 bases not matched to a gene. The CDR3 totals 16 residues. Per the germline V gene, CDR1 is LNHNV and CDR2 is YYDKDF (reference sequence). CDR3 DNA: TGTGCCACCAGCAGAGATTGGACAGGCCTTGTTGAGACCCAGTACTTC. Amino acid sequence: CATSRDWTGLVETQYF.

The chain combines TRBV24-1 with TRBJ1-4; D is unclear. The CDR3 is 15 residues long. Trimming left V 2 bases short and J 5 bases short, with 11 bases between. Germline V lookup: CDR1 KGHDR, CDR2 SFDVKD. The chain's CDR3 is CATSDSGVGNEKLFF. CDR3 bases: TGTGCCACCAGTGATTCCGGGGTCGGGAATGAAAAACTGTTTTTT.

The chain is built from TRBV6-2 or TRBV6-3 and TRBJ2-5; D remains unclear. Per germline, CDR1 MNHEY and CDR2 SVGEGT. Trimming cost V 6 bases and J 4 bases, with 6 bases left between them. The CDR3 length is 11 residues. Written as DNA, the CDR3 is TGTGCCAGCAGCACCGTAGAGACCCAGTACTTC. It encodes CASSTVETQYF.

CDR3 in DNA: TGTGCCAGCAGCCCCCCACTGAAGCGGACTTCCAGGTACATTCAGTACTTC. This gives the protein CASSPPLKRTSRYIQYF. The chain uses TRBV5-6 and TRBJ2-4; D is possibly TRBD2 (5 bases). V gave up 4 bases and J gave up 8 bases, with 25 bases separating them. There are 17 residues in the CDR3. Germline V CDR1 and CDR2: SGHDT, YYEEEE. Supplemented by reference TRBV5-6 and TRBJ2-4, the full variable domain reads DAGVTQSPTHLIKTRGQQVTLRCSPKSGHDTVSWYQQALGQGPQFIFQYYEEEERQRGNFPDRFSGHQFPNYSSELNVNALLLGDSALYLCASSPPLKRTSRYIQYFGAGTRLSVL.

The gene calls are TRBV24-1 and TRBJ2-3; D is possibly TRBD2 (7 bases). The germline CDR1 and CDR2 sequences are KGHDR and SFDVKD. V was cut by 5 bases and J by 4 bases, with 15 bases left in between. The CDR3 length is 15 residues. In nucleotides, the CDR3 is TGTGCCACCAGTGCCAGGGGCGGGAGTTCAGATACGCAGTATTTT. Protein: CATSARGGSSDTQYF.

The chain joins TRBV5-6 to TRBJ2-5; 13 bases agree with TRBD2. Germline V CDR1 and CDR2: SGHDT, YYEEEE. With 4 bases clipped from V and 4 bases from J, the junction kept 10 bases outside the gene matches. The CDR3 totals 17 residues. Here the CDR3 reads CASSIRTSGSQAETQYF. CDR3 nucleotide sequence: TGTGCCAGCAGCATTCGGACTAGCGGGAGCCAGGCAGAGACCCAGTACTTC.

The rearrangement joins TRBV28 to TRBJ2-4; D could derive from TRBD1 or TRBD2 (5 bases each). Trimming removed 5 bases at V and 4 bases at J, with 15 bases between. The CDR3 is 15 amino acids. Looked up from germline, CDR1 is MDHEN and CDR2 is SYDVKM. The CDR3 sequence: CASSPPGWGKNIQYF. CDR3 bases: TGTGCCAGCAGTCCTCCAGGGTGGGGGAAAAACATTCAGTACTTC.

J is TRBJ2-1 and V is TRBV5-4; D uncertain. The CDR3 length is 17 residues. Germline values: CDR1 SGHNT, CDR2 YYREEE (reference sequence). Trimming cost V 4 bases and J 4 bases, with 21 bases left between them. CDR3 sequence (DNA): TGTGCCAGCAGCCCCTCAAATAAACAAGTAGTTTACAATGAGCAGTTCTTC. Encoded protein: CASSPSNKQVVYNEQFF.

This clone is a singleton in its sample. This chain connects TRBV25-1 to TRBJ2-1; D is unresolved. Trimming took 5 bases from V and 8 from J, leaving 10 bases between them. This CDR3 spans 12 amino acids. The germline V gene has CDR1 MGHDK and CDR2 SYGVNS. This chain's CDR3 is CASSRVRDEQFF. CDR3 nucleotide sequence: TGTGCCAGCAGTCGAGTCCGGGATGAGCAGTTCTTC.

The V gene is TRBV18, the J gene TRBJ1-4; no clear D gene. The germline V gene encodes CDR1 KGHSH and CDR2 LQKENI. This CDR3 has 14 amino acids. V was cut by 3 bases and J by 2 bases, with 7 bases left in between. For the CDR3, the DNA is TGTGCCAGCTCACCCGGCAGCACTAATGAAAAACTGTTTTTT. This gives the protein CASSPGSTNEKLFF.